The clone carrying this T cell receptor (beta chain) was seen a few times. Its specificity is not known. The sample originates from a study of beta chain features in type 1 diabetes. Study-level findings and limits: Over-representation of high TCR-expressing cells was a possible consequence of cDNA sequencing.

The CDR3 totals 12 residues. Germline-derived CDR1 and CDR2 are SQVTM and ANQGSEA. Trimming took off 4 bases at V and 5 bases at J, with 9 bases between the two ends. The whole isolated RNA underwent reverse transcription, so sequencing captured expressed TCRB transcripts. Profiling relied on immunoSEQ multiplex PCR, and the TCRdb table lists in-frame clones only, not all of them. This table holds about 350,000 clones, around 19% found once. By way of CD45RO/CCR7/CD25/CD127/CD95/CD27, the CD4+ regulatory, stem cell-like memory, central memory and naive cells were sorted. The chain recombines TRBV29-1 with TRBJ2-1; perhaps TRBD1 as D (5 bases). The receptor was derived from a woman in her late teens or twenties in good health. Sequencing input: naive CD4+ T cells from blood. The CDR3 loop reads CSVAIRDNEQFF. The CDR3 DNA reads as TGCAGCGTTGCGATCAGGGACAATGAGCAGTTCTTC.